This T cell receptor (beta chain) was sequenced during a study of patients and donors after allogeneic stem cell transplantation (dated by TCRdb to 2019 to 2021). Via the germline V gene, CDR1 is KGHSH and CDR2 LQKENI. Including cysteine and phenylalanine, the CDR3 has 15 amino acids. The DNA shown is the 45-base CDR3, in frame from base 1. The junction carries 14 bases between V and J, which are trimmed by 1 base and 7 bases respectively. The library was produced with RT-PCR. The sample was run on a NextSeq 550. TCRdb reanalyzed the raw reads on its own, using fastp at Q25 for trimming and MiXCR for clone calling, and kept in-frame beta chains. Rows with a matching CDR3 protein are joined into one entry that keeps the most common DNA and genes. The sample profile shows about 410,000 distinct CDR3 sequences; 16% of them were found once. Just over 7% of the sample is taken by the ten largest. Only a few counts were recorded for this clonotype. Its antigen is not yet known. Nothing much larger sits one base from this clone, and base qualities are not available.

The source of this sequence is a human donor who was either an allogeneic HSCT recipient or a stem cell or donor lymphocyte infusion donor (not recorded which). It is not recorded whose cells these are; they may come from a transplant donor. The chain joins TRBV18 to TRBJ1-5, and perhaps TRBD1 as D gene, on 6 matching bases. The sample taken for sequencing was blood, either unsorted or a sorted T cell fraction (not recorded which). At the DNA level, the sequence is TGTGCCAGCTCACCACTCTCAGGGGCCGGCCAGCCCCAGCATTTT. The encoded protein is CASSPLSGAGQPQHF.